The 17 T cell receptor beta chains below were found in one sample sequenced in a study of T-cell memory formation after mild COVID-19. TCRdb used MiXCR to reprocess the 5' RACE reads, holding one entry per CDR3 protein. Among around 200,000 distinct CDR3 sequences, roughly a tenth were seen once, and the ten largest hold 2.5% to 3.5%. Sequenced: PBMCs or a T cell subset sorted from them (not recorded which). These TCRs come from a man aged 18 to 35 who had mild COVID-19 (a few samples of this study predate the infection). Cell type and time point are not known.

To note about this clonotype: A single base separates this from a much larger clone, so it may be a read error. The chain's CDR3 is CSSRHSDRNTGELFF. The CDR3 bases are TGTTCCAGCAGGCACTCCGATAGGAACACCGGGGAGCTGTTTTTT. V and J are TRBV7-2 and TRBJ2-2, with D unclear. The length of the CDR3 is 15 residues. Germline V gives CDR1 SGHTA, CDR2 FQGNSA.

This chain connects TRBV4-1 to TRBJ1-5; D call uncertain. V was pared by 0 bases and J by 7 bases, with 7 bases between. This CDR3 contains 13 residues. CDR1 is MGHRA, CDR2 YSYEKL, per germline. The CDR3 DNA reads as TGCGCCAGCAGCCAAGATCCCGGGCAGCCCCAGCATTTT. Translated: CASSQDPGQPQHF.

This clonotype has a handful of counts. J is TRBJ1-5 and V is TRBV7-2; D not certain. Germline V CDR1 and CDR2: SGHTA, FQGNSA. V dropped 4 bases and J dropped 1 base, with 14 bases sitting between them. The CDR3 runs to 16 residues. The CDR3 here is CASSSNHFLSNQPQHF. The CDR3 region has the DNA TGTGCCAGCAGCTCAAACCATTTCCTGAGCAATCAGCCCCAGCATTTT.

This clonotype was found many times. The chain recombines TRBV15 with TRBJ2-5, with a possible D match to TRBD1 (6 bases). Germline CDR1 reads LNHNV; CDR2 reads YYDKDF (reference sequence). This CDR3 is built from 14 residues. Trimming shortened V by 0 bases and J by 3 bases, and 8 bases separated the two germline ends. The CDR3 sequence is CATSREDRKETQYF. The CDR3 nucleotides are TGTGCCACCAGCAGAGAGGACAGAAAAGAGACCCAGTACTTC.

The chain uses TRBV20-1 and TRBJ2-1; 7 bases fit TRBD2. The CDR3 has 12 residues. Losses at the gene ends were 6 bases for V and 8 bases for J; bases not matched to a gene: 7. Germline CDR1 reads DFQATT; CDR2 reads SNEGSKA (reference sequence). The CDR3 coding sequence is TGCAGTGCCCCGACTAGCCTGCATGAGCAGTTCTTC. Residues: CSAPTSLHEQFF.

This clonotype was counted a few times. The V and J genes are TRBV5-5 and TRBJ1-1; D call uncertain. Trimming removed 3 bases from V and 7 bases from J, with 10 bases in between. CDR1 and CDR2 (germline): SGHKS, YYEKEE (reference sequence). The CDR3 covers 12 residues. The CDR3, as DNA: TGTGCCAGCAGCTGGATACCGGGTGAAGCTTTCTTT. Translating gives CASSWIPGEAFF.

This chain links TRBV4-1 with TRBJ2-5, with 7 bases lining up with TRBD1. The CDR3 is 16 residues long. Germline V CDR1 and CDR2: MGHRA, YSYEKL. The V and J ends lost 1 base and 7 bases, in that order; junction bases with no gene match: 12. The CDR3 region is CASSQVTRGLRGTQYF. CDR3 nucleotide sequence: TGCGCCAGCAGCCAAGTCACGAGGGGGCTCCGTGGGACCCAGTACTTC.

The V gene is TRBV18, the J gene TRBJ1-2; no clear D gene. Per the germline V gene, CDR1 is KGHSH and CDR2 is LQKENI. The CDR3 runs 15 residues. V was pared by 2 bases and J by 8 bases, with 18 bases between. CDR3: CASSPWAREQGGYTF. The CDR3 coding sequence is TGTGCCAGCTCACCATGGGCCAGAGAGCAAGGAGGCTACACCTTC.

In its sample, this clonotype was seen a few times. This chain uses TRBV11-2 with TRBJ1-1; possible D gene TRBD1, 6 bases. Germline-derived CDR1 and CDR2 are SGHAT and FQNNGV. The CDR3 is 16 residues long. V lost 2 bases to trimming and J lost 1 base, with 14 bases between them. CDR3 protein: CASSLHGQNGNTEAFF. As DNA, the CDR3 is TGTGCCAGCAGCTTACACGGACAGAATGGGAACACTGAAGCTTTCTTT.

This clonotype was seen ten or more times. The J gene is TRBJ2-7, the V gene TRBV6-5, with 8 nucleotides matching TRBD2. With V trimmed by 5 bases and J by 3 bases, 15 bases remained unmatched. The CDR3 is 17 amino acids. Per the germline V gene, CDR1 is MNHEY and CDR2 is SVGAGI. The CDR3 DNA is TGTGCCAGCAGTCGTCGAACCGGGGGGGCCGAGGACTACGAGCAGTACTTC. Its protein product is CASSRRTGGAEDYEQYF.

This clonotype was observed a handful of times. The V call is TRBV12-3 or TRBV12-4, the J call TRBJ1-5; no reliable D call. The CDR3 contains 12 residues. Trimming left V 2 bases short and J 8 bases short, with 7 bases between. CDR3 DNA: TGTGCCAGCAGTTTAAACGGGGAGCCCCAGCATTTT. This translates into CASSLNGEPQHF.

This clonotype was observed a few times. This chain uses TRBV7-2 with TRBJ1-4, with D unresolved. Germline V gives CDR1 SGHTA, CDR2 FQGNSA. CDR3 length: 14 amino acids. V dropped 5 bases and J dropped 7 bases, with 14 bases sitting between them. The CDR3: CASSPRRGVEKLFF. The CDR3 DNA reads as TGTGCCAGCAGCCCCCGTCGAGGTGTTGAAAAACTGTTTTTT.

The chain uses TRBV5-1 and TRBJ1-2; possibly TRBD1 for D (6 bases). V lost 3 bases, J lost 10 bases, and 16 bases lay in between. Germline V gene data show CDR1 as SGHRS and CDR2 as YFSETQ. This CDR3 has 13 residues. In DNA form, the CDR3 reads TGCGCCAGCAGCTCGTCAGGGGATTTCATCTACACCTTC. As protein: CASSSSGDFIYTF.

This chain joins TRBV7-2 and TRBJ1-1, with D maybe TRBD1 (5 bases). CDR1 and CDR2 (germline): SGHTA, FQGNSA. CDR3 size: 16 residues. Deletions cut 5 bases from V and 5 bases from J, with 21 bases between. The chain's CDR3 is CASSPSTSGRDTEAFF. The DNA for the CDR3 is TGTGCCAGCAGCCCATCCACTTCAGGGAGGGATACTGAAGCTTTCTTT.

The V gene is TRBV28, the J gene TRBJ1-5; 11 bases fit TRBD1. With 6 bases clipped from V and 5 bases from J, the junction kept 6 bases outside the gene matches. The length of the CDR3 is 15 residues. CDR1 and CDR2 (germline): MDHEN, SYDVKM. CDR3: CASSGTGGVYQPQHF. Here the CDR3 DNA reads TGTGCCAGCAGCGGGACAGGGGGTGTTTATCAGCCCCAGCATTTT. Supplemented by reference TRBV28 and TRBJ1-5, the full variable domain reads DVKVTQSSRYLVKRTGEKVFLECVQDMDHENMFWYRQDPGLGLRLIYFSYDVKMKEKGDIPEGYSVSREKKERFSLILESASTNQTSMYLCASSGTGGVYQPQHFGDGTRLSIL.

This clonotype was found many times. The chain carries TRBV20-1 and TRBJ2-3, with 8 bases that match TRBD2. The V gene's germline CDR1 is DFQATT and CDR2 SNEGSKA (reference sequence). CDR3 length equals 15 residues. Trimming took 3 bases from V and 0 from J; bases not matched to a gene: 5. Here the CDR3 DNA reads TGCAGTGCTAGGGACCCGGGGGGGAGCACAGATACGCAGTATTTT. It codes for CSARDPGGSTDTQYF.

This clonotype was recorded a few times. The chain recombines TRBV16 with TRBJ1-1, with D unclear. Germline-derived CDR1 and CDR2 are KGHSY and FQNENV. V was trimmed by 1 base and J by 7 bases, leaving 7 bases between them. The CDR3 extends over 12 amino acids. DNA of the CDR3: TGTGCCAGCAGCCAATTGGGAGTTGAAGCTTTCTTT. This codes for CASSQLGVEAFF.